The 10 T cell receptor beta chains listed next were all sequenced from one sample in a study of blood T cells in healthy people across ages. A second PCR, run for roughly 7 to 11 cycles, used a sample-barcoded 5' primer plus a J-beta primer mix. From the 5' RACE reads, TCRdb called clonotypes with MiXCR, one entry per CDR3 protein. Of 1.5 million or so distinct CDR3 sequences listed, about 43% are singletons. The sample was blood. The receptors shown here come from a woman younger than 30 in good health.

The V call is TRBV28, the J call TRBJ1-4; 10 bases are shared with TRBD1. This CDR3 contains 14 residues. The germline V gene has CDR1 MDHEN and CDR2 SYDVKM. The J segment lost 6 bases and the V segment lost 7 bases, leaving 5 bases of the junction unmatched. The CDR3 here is CASTRDRGYEKLFF. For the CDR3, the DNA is TGTGCCAGCACCCGGGACAGGGGTTATGAAAAACTGTTTTTT.

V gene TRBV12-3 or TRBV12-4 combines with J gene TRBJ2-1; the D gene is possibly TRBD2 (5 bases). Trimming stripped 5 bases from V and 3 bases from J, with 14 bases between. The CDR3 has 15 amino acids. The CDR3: CASSTPAVNYNEQFF. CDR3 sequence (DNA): TGTGCCAGCAGTACCCCAGCGGTGAACTACAATGAGCAGTTCTTC.

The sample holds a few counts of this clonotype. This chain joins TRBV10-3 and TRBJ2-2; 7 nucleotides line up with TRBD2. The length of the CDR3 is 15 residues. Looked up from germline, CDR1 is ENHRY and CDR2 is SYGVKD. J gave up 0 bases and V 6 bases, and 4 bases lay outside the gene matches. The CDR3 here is CAISRSGANTGELFF. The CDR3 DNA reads TGTGCCATCAGCAGAAGCGGGGCGAACACCGGGGAGCTGTTTTTT.

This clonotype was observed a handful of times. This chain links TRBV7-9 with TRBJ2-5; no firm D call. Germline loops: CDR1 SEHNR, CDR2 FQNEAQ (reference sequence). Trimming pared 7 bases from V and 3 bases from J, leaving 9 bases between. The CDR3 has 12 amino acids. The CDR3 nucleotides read TGTGCCAGCACCTCCGAAGAAGAGACCCAGTACTTC. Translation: CASTSEEETQYF.

CDR3 bases: TGTGCCAGCTGCAACGGACTAGCGGGAAATAATGAGCAGTTCTTC. Encoded protein: CASCNGLAGNNEQFF. The rearrangement joins TRBV3-1 to TRBJ2-1; the match to TRBD2 covers 12 bases. The CDR3 extends over 15 amino acids. Per the germline V gene, CDR1 is LGHDT and CDR2 is YNNKEL (reference sequence). J gave up 7 bases and V 8 bases, and 9 bases lay outside the gene matches.

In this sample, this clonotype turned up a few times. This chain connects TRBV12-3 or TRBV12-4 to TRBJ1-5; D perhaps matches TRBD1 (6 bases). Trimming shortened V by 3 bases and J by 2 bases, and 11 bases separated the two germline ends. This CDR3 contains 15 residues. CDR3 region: CASSFRGAGNQPQHF. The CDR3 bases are TGTGCCAGCAGTTTTCGGGGGGCTGGCAATCAGCCCCAGCATTTT.

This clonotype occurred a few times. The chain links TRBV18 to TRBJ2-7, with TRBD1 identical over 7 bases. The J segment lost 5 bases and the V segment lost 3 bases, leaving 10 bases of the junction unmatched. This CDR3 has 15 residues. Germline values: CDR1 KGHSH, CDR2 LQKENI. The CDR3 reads CASSPPGWQGDEQYF. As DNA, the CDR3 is TGTGCCAGCTCACCCCCCGGTTGGCAGGGGGACGAGCAGTACTTC.

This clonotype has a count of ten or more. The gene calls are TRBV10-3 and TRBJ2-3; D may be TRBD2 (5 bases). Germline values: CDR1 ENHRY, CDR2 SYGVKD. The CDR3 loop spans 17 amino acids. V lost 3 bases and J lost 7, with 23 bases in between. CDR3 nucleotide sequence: TGTGCCATCAGTGAATCTACACCCGGACTCACCTATAATACGCAGTATTTT. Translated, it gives CAISESTPGLTYNTQYF.

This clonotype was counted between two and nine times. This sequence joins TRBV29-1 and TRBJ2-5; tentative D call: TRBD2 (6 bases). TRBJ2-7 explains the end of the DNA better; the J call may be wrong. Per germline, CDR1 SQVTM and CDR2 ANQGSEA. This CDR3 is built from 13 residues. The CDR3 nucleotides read TGCAGCGTTGCGGGTAGCGGTATCTACGAGCAGTACTTC. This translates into CSVAGSGIYEQYF.

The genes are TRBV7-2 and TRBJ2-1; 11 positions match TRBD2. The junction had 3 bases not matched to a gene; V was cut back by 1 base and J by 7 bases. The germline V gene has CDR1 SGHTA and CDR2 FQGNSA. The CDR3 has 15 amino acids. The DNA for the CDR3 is TGTGCCAGCAGCTTAGTGACTAGCGGGAAGAATGAGCAGTTCTTC. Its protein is CASSLVTSGKNEQFF.